These 24 T cell receptor beta chains were all obtained from the same sample, sequenced in a study of cytomegalovirus exposure and HLA in healthy donors. The PCR used 60 Vbeta and 13 Jbeta primers. The data were produced by immunoSEQ multiplex PCR, yet TCRdb's version contains in-frame clones alone and is incomplete. The sample shows roughly 43,000 clones, roughly 60% of them seen only once. Specimen: PBMCs. All receptors derive from a human donor in good health.

The chain uses TRBV6-5 and TRBJ1-2; 8 bases map to TRBD1. The J segment lost 7 bases and the V segment lost 6 bases, leaving 4 bases of the junction unmatched. Germline values: CDR1 MNHEY, CDR2 SVGAGI. The CDR3 covers 12 residues. The CDR3 is CASSQDRAGYTF. The CDR3 bases are TGTGCCAGCAGCCAGGACAGGGCTGGCTACACCTTC.

This clone was seen a few times. The chain links TRBV5-5 to TRBJ2-7, with a possible D match to TRBD1 (6 bases). V was shortened by 0 bases and J by 12 bases, with 16 bases between the two germline ends. CDR3 size: 13 residues. Germline V gives CDR1 SGHKS, CDR2 YYEKEE (reference sequence). The CDR3 is CASSLDRDEDPYF. For the CDR3, the DNA is TGTGCCAGCAGCTTGGACAGGGACGAGGATCCGTACTTC.

The rearrangement links TRBV11-2 to TRBJ2-7; 11 bases are shared with TRBD2. Germline loops: CDR1 SGHAT, CDR2 FQNNGV. V gave up 10 bases and J gave up 5 bases; unmatched junction bases: 10. This CDR3 region has 14 residues. The DNA for the CDR3 is TGTGCCACCAGACTTAGCGGGGGGGTAGACGAGCAGTACTTC. Translated: CATRLSGGVDEQYF.

This sequence joins TRBV28 and TRBJ2-3; 10 nucleotides agree with TRBD2. With V trimmed by 5 bases and J by 5 bases, 10 bases remained unmatched. CDR3 length equals 16 residues. Germline V gene data show CDR1 as MDHEN and CDR2 as SYDVKM. CDR3 in DNA: TGTGCCAGCAGTGTATCGGGGACTAGCGATAGAGATACGCAGTATTTT. Translating it yields CASSVSGTSDRDTQYF.

The CDR3 is CASSLGGLGEYNEQFF. The CDR3 region has the DNA TGTGCCAGCAGCTTAGGAGGGTTGGGAGAATACAATGAGCAGTTCTTC. The J gene is TRBJ2-1, the V gene TRBV7-9; TRBD2 is a possible D gene (5 bases). In germline, CDR1 is SEHNR, CDR2 FQNEAQ (reference sequence). V was clipped by 1 base and J by 4 bases, with 14 bases between them. The CDR3 loop spans 16 amino acids.

The chain carries TRBV10-1 and TRBJ1-1; 7 bases are shared with TRBD1. With V trimmed by 0 bases and J by 8 bases, 6 bases remained unmatched. Germline V CDR1 and CDR2: WNHNN, SYGVQD (reference sequence). The CDR3 spans 14 residues. CDR3 coding DNA: TGCGCCAGCAGTGAGTCTTCAATACAGGGGGAAGCTTTCTTT. Translating gives CASSESSIQGEAFF.

V gene TRBV30 combines with J gene TRBJ2-1, with a weak D call TRBD1 (6 bases). From germline, CDR1 is GTSNPN and CDR2 SVGIG (reference sequence). The length of the CDR3 is 16 residues. V gave up 1 base and J gave up 3 bases, with 16 bases separating them. CDR3 sequence: CAWSESGALGYNEQFF. The CDR3 DNA reads TGTGCCTGGAGTGAATCAGGGGCCCTGGGCTACAATGAGCAGTTCTTC.

This rearrangement joins TRBV29-1 to TRBJ2-5, with TRBD1 as a possible D gene (5 bases). The CDR3 has 12 residues. Germline values: CDR1 SQVTM, CDR2 ANQGSEA. V lost 4 bases and J 4 bases, leaving 10 bases between the germline ends. This CDR3 is CSVGLGAETQYF. The CDR3 nucleotides read TGCAGCGTTGGTCTAGGGGCAGAGACCCAGTACTTC.

This chain connects TRBV5-3 to TRBJ2-1; maybe TRBD1 (6 bases). TRBV5-3 is an open reading frame, and its role is uncertain. Trimming removed 0 bases from V and 14 bases from J, with 12 bases in between. The CDR3 has 12 amino acids. The CDR3 nucleotides read TGTGCCAGAAGCTTGGGGGGGCCATGTAAGTTCTTC. Protein sequence: CARSLGGPCKFF.

This rearrangement joins TRBV10-3 to TRBJ1-6; no clear D. Germline lookup yields CDR1 ENHRY and CDR2 SYGVKD. The CDR3 runs to 15 residues. Trimming took off 0 bases at V and 7 bases at J, with 10 bases between the two ends. This CDR3 is CAISESAVLNSPLHF. The CDR3 DNA is TGTGCCATCAGTGAGTCGGCGGTATTGAATTCACCCCTCCACTTT.

The chain links TRBV20-1 to TRBJ1-1, with D perhaps matching TRBD1 (6 bases). CDR1 DFQATT and CDR2 SNEGSKA come from the germline V gene (reference sequence). The CDR3 totals 11 residues. CDR3 loop: CRTGANTEAFF. For the CDR3, the DNA is TGCAGGACAGGAGCGAACACTGAAGCTTTCTTT.

The rearrangement uses TRBV2 and TRBJ2-3; TRBD1 might be the D (5 bases). This CDR3 has 14 residues. V shed 2 bases and J shed 0 bases, with 6 bases lying between them. Germline assignment: CDR1 SNHLY and CDR2 FYNNEI. The CDR3 DNA reads as TGTGCCAGCAGTGAACAGGGAAGCACAGATACGCAGTATTTT. This encodes CASSEQGSTDTQYF.

The CDR3 DNA sequence: TGTGCCAGCAGCTTGGTTGGTAGCGGGGGATCAGGAGAGACCCAGTACTTC. It translates to CASSLVGSGGSGETQYF. The chain has TRBV5-4 and TRBJ2-5; 9 nucleotides line up with TRBD2. The germline V gene has CDR1 SGHNT and CDR2 YYREEE (reference sequence). The CDR3 has 17 residues. V gave up 0 bases and J gave up 4 bases; unmatched junction bases: 10.

J is TRBJ2-1 and V is TRBV5-1; 8 nucleotides line up with TRBD1. Losses at the gene ends were 4 bases for V and 8 bases for J; bases not matched to a gene: 8. Germline V gene sequence: CDR1 SGHRS, CDR2 YFSETQ. The CDR3 has 14 amino acids. This chain's CDR3 is CASSLGTGGDEQFF. The CDR3 region has the DNA TGCGCCAGCAGCCTAGGGACAGGAGGGGATGAGCAGTTCTTC.

The chain joins TRBV5-4 to TRBJ1-1; no reliable D call. The CDR3 has 14 residues. Trimming left V 4 bases short and J 1 base short, with 11 bases between. The germline gives CDR1 SGHNT, CDR2 YYREEE (reference sequence). The CDR3 sequence is CASSPSGRNTEAFF. As DNA, the CDR3 is TGTGCCAGCAGCCCCTCGGGGAGGAACACTGAAGCTTTCTTT.

The genes are TRBV4-1 and TRBJ1-2; tentatively, D is TRBD1 (6 bases). V was trimmed by 1 base and J by 8 bases, leaving 20 bases between them. Germline CDR1 is MGHRA and CDR2 is YSYEKL. This CDR3 has 16 amino acids. The CDR3, as DNA: TGCGCCAGCAGCCAAGGCCCAGGGGCAAATTTAAAAGGCTACACCTTC. It codes for CASSQGPGANLKGYTF.

V is TRBV6-6 and J is TRBJ1-4; 8 bases line up with TRBD1. Germline CDR1 is MNHNY and CDR2 is SVGAGI (reference sequence). V shed 2 bases, J shed 10 bases, and the junction held 6 bases outside the gene matches. CDR3 length equals 14 residues. The CDR3: CASSYQGTGGKLFF. The CDR3 coding sequence is TGTGCCAGCAGTTACCAGGGGACAGGTGGAAAACTGTTTTTT.

In this sample, this clone turned up once. V is TRBV7-7 and J is TRBJ1-2; 12 bases fit TRBD1. The CDR3 spans 19 residues. V was pared by 5 bases and J by 5 bases, with 18 bases of the junction left unmatched. Germline CDR1 is SSHAT and CDR2 is FNYEAQ (reference sequence). The CDR3 region has the DNA TGTGCCAGCAGCCCGCTCAATACCGGGACAGGGGGCGGGAGGTATGGCTACACCTTC. Translation: CASSPLNTGTGGGRYGYTF.

This sequence joins TRBV7-8 and TRBJ1-1, with TRBD1 as a possible D gene (5 bases). This CDR3 region has 15 residues. The V end lost 5 bases, the J end lost 4 bases, and 17 bases lay between the germline ends. Germline loops: CDR1 SGHVS, CDR2 FQNEAQ. For the CDR3, the DNA is TGTGCCAGCAGCCCTAGAAGGGGTTTAGGCACTGAAGCTTTCTTT. Protein: CASSPRRGLGTEAFF.

The chain carries TRBV18 and TRBJ1-1; D unresolved. The V and J ends lost 5 bases and 2 bases respectively, with 15 bases between them. The CDR3 runs to 15 residues. In germline, CDR1 is KGHSH, CDR2 LQKENI. CDR3 in amino acids: CASSIISSGNTEAFF. In nucleotides, the CDR3 is TGTGCCAGCTCAATTATTTCGTCGGGTAACACTGAAGCTTTCTTT.

The chain links TRBV29-1 to TRBJ2-2; tentatively, D is TRBD1 (6 bases). Germline CDR1 SQVTM, CDR2 ANQGSEA. Trimming took off 7 bases at V and 7 bases at J, with 13 bases between the two ends. The CDR3 totals 12 residues. CDR3 sequence: CSGLQGNGELFF. CDR3 DNA: TGCAGCGGGCTACAGGGAAACGGGGAGCTGTTTTTT.

V is TRBV19 and J is TRBJ1-1; 7 positions agree with TRBD1. CDR1 LNHDA and CDR2 SQIVND come from the germline V gene (reference sequence). The V segment lost 2 bases and the J segment 8 bases; nucleotides outside the gene matches: 8. This CDR3 contains 14 residues. CDR3 in DNA: TGTGCCAGTAGTATATCGTCGACAGGGAGCGAAGCTTTCTTT. It codes for CASSISSTGSEAFF.

This sequence joins TRBV9 and TRBJ2-1; D gene ambiguous. V dropped 1 base and J dropped 7 bases, with 15 bases sitting between them. Germline V gene sequence: CDR1 SGDLS, CDR2 YYNGEE. This CDR3 is 15 amino acids long. CDR3 bases: TGTGCCAGCAGCGTAAAAAGAGTCCCTGGTAATGAGCAGTTCTTC. Translating it yields CASSVKRVPGNEQFF.

This chain links TRBV4-2 with TRBJ2-7, with D perhaps matching TRBD1 (6 bases). This CDR3 region has 16 residues. The V end was cut by 4 bases, the J end by 0 bases, with 16 bases between. The germline V gene encodes CDR1 LGHNA and CDR2 YNFKEQ. DNA of the CDR3: TGTGCCAGCAGCCGCGGCGACAGGAACAGCTCCTACGAGCAGTACTTC. This translates into CASSRGDRNSSYEQYF.